These T cell receptor beta chains were read from a single sample in a study of T cell clonotyping in hematopoietic cell transplantation. The table came from immunoSEQ multiplex PCR; TCRdb's copy has only in-frame clones and leaves some out. The sample holds 13,000 or so clones; 92% are singletons and the top ten take 7.8%. The input for sequencing was PBMCs, taken 100 days after allogeneic stem cell transplant. These receptors were taken from a female patient between 50 and 59 years old who had an allogeneic stem cell transplant from an unrelated donor, so the T cells may come from the graft donor. Some clones in this sample may be carry-over from other donors' samples. CDR3s include the opening cysteine and the closing phenylalanine or tryptophan. Fields, in order: D gene, V gene, clone size, J gene, CDR3 protein, CDR3 DNA. A D gene is named only where the DNA matches it firmly. Expanded clones are given a class, and other clones once, few, many or no size at all.

d_gene: NA; v_gene: TRBV7-2; abundance: NA; j_gene: TRBJ1-5; CDR3aa: CASSLQGYSNQPQHF; CDR3nt: TGTGCCAGCAGCTTACAGGGCTATAGCAATCAGCCCCAGCATTTT
d_gene: NA; v_gene: TRBV4-1; abundance: NA; j_gene: TRBJ2-5; CDR3aa: CASSHSESEETQYF; CDR3nt: TGCGCCAGCAGCCACTCGGAAAGTGAGGAGACCCAGTACTTC
d_gene: NA; v_gene: TRBV6-1; abundance: NA; j_gene: TRBJ1-3; CDR3aa: CASSENSGNTIYF; CDR3nt: TGTGCCAGCAGTGAAAACTCTGGAAACACCATATATTTT
d_gene: NA; v_gene: TRBV30; abundance: NA; j_gene: TRBJ2-2; CDR3aa: CAWSGNGELFF; CDR3nt: TGTGCCTGGAGTGGTAACGGGGAGCTGTTTTTT
d_gene: NA; v_gene: TRBV29-1; abundance: few; j_gene: TRBJ2-2; CDR3aa: CSVTRTDGTGELFF; CDR3nt: TGCAGCGTTACGAGGACAGACGGCACCGGGGAGCTGTTTTTT
d_gene: NA; v_gene: TRBV4-3; abundance: once; j_gene: TRBJ2-3; CDR3aa: CASSQAYRDGDTDTQYF; CDR3nt: TGCGCCAGCAGCCAAGCGTACAGGGATGGTGACACAGATACGCAGTATTTT
d_gene: NA; v_gene: TRBV30; abundance: NA; j_gene: TRBJ1-1; CDR3aa: CAWSRGMNAEAFF; CDR3nt: TGTGCCTGGAGTCGGGGAATGAACGCTGAAGCTTTCTTT
d_gene: NA; v_gene: TRBV29-1; abundance: NA; j_gene: TRBJ2-7; CDR3aa: CSVGPRYEQYF; CDR3nt: TGCAGCGTTGGGCCAAGATACGAGCAGTACTTC
d_gene: NA; v_gene: TRBV2; abundance: NA; j_gene: TRBJ1-3; CDR3aa: CASKDNYGNTIYF; CDR3nt: TGTGCCAGCAAGGACAATTATGGGAACACCATATATTTT
d_gene: TRBD2; v_gene: TRBV7-2; abundance: NA; j_gene: TRBJ2-5; CDR3aa: CASSFGLAGPKTQYF; CDR3nt: TGTGCCAGCAGCTTTGGTCTAGCGGGCCCGAAGACCCAGTACTTC
d_gene: NA; v_gene: TRBV28; abundance: NA; j_gene: TRBJ1-3; CDR3aa: CASSTESFRNTIYF; CDR3nt: TGTGCCAGCAGTACGGAATCTTTCAGAAACACCATATATTTT
d_gene: TRBD1; v_gene: TRBV15; abundance: NA; j_gene: TRBJ1-1; CDR3aa: CATSRDRGRGTEAFF; CDR3nt: TGTGCCACCAGCAGAGATAGGGGGCGAGGCACTGAAGCTTTCTTT
d_gene: NA; v_gene: TRBV6-1; abundance: NA; j_gene: TRBJ2-7; CDR3aa: CASEEKPGRYEQYF; CDR3nt: TGTGCCAGCGAAGAGAAGCCAGGGCGCTACGAGCAGTACTTC
d_gene: NA; v_gene: TRBV9; abundance: NA; j_gene: TRBJ1-2; CDR3aa: CASSARPANYGYTF; CDR3nt: TGTGCCAGCAGCGCTCGACCGGCTAACTATGGCTACACCTTC
d_gene: NA; v_gene: TRBV28; abundance: NA; j_gene: TRBJ1-3; CDR3aa: CASSSWGGAKGNTIYF; CDR3nt: TGTGCCAGCAGTTCCTGGGGGGGAGCTAAGGGAAACACCATATATTTT